This T cell receptor beta chain was identified during a study of OX40 agonist ivuxolimab in advanced cancers. Study-level information: Each dose-escalation patient presented with hepatocellular carcinoma, melanoma, renal cell or head and neck cancer.

Sequencing used immunoSEQ multiplex PCR; TCRdb keeps in-frame clones, though not all of them. The sample includes under 70,000 clones, roughly 88% of them seen just once. This clone was seen more than once but under ten times. Its specificity is not known. Study-wide results and caveats: In the 0.1 to 3.0 mg/kg range, CD4+ and CD8+ blood T cells had expanded clonally by week 6.

Trimming stripped 11 bases from V and 4 bases from J, with 14 bases between. The CDR3 covers 12 residues. In germline, CDR1 is MNHEY, CDR2 SMNVEV (reference sequence). The material was CD4+ or CD8+ T cells sorted from blood, obtained in a trial of the OX40 agonist ivuxolimab. This sequence joins TRBV27 and TRBJ1-2; D perhaps matches TRBD1 (5 bases). This TCR was sampled from an adult with an advanced solid tumor such as melanoma, head and neck, liver or kidney cancer. As DNA, the CDR3 is TGTGCCCCGTGGGGCCGGAGCTATGGCTACACCTTC. Its protein is CAPWGRSYGYTF.